Each of the 21 T cell receptor beta chains below was sequenced from the same sample in a study of cytomegalovirus exposure and HLA in healthy donors. Primers for the PCR totalled 60 Vbeta and 13 Jbeta. Profiled with immunoSEQ multiplex PCR; TCRdb holds only in-frame clones, not every one. Of roughly 170,000 clones in the sample, around 80% were seen once. Sequencing used PBMCs. These receptors were obtained from a girl aged 2 to 10 in good health and CMV-seropositive.

Only a few counts were recorded for this clone. The CDR3 protein is CASAGTGLNTEAFF. CDR3 bases: TGTGCCAGCGCCGGGACAGGCCTGAACACTGAAGCTTTCTTT. This sequence joins TRBV9 and TRBJ1-1; 8 bases are a match to TRBD1. Per the germline V gene, CDR1 is SGDLS and CDR2 is YYNGEE. The CDR3 is made up of 14 amino acids. V shed 7 bases and J 0 bases; nucleotides not matched to a gene: 5.

This rearrangement joins TRBV7-3 to TRBJ2-1, with 9 bases lining up with TRBD2. CDR3 length: 15 residues. Per the germline V gene, CDR1 is SGHTA and CDR2 is FQGTGA. Trimming removed 5 bases from V and 4 bases from J; junction bases left unmatched: 6. Written as DNA, the CDR3 is TGTGCCAGCAGCCCGACTAGCGGATTTTACAATGAGCAGTTCTTC. Protein sequence: CASSPTSGFYNEQFF.

The CDR3 coding sequence is TGTGCCAGCAGTTTGACAGGGTTCGGTTCTCGCTACGAGCAGTACTTC. Amino acid sequence: CASSLTGFGSRYEQYF. This chain joins TRBV28 and TRBJ2-7, with 7 bases aligning to TRBD1. Germline V lookup: CDR1 MDHEN, CDR2 SYDVKM. Trimming took 3 bases from V and 3 from J; bases not matched to a gene: 11. This CDR3 is built from 16 residues. Filled out from reference TRBV28 and TRBJ2-7, the complete variable domain reads DVKVTQSSRYLVKRTGEKVFLECVQDMDHENMFWYRQDPGLGLRLIYFSYDVKMKEKGDIPEGYSVSREKKERFSLILESASTNQTSMYLCASSLTGFGSRYEQYFGPGTRLTVT.

The chain carries TRBV11-3 and TRBJ2-2; D remains unclear. CDR1 and CDR2 (germline): SGHNT, YENEEA. This CDR3 is built from 14 residues. The V end lost 2 bases, the J end lost 1 base, and 5 bases lay between the germline ends. The CDR3 spells CASSLPGNTGELFF. The CDR3 DNA reads TGTGCCAGCAGCTTACCGGGGAACACCGGGGAGCTGTTTTTT.

The V call is TRBV9, the J call TRBJ1-2; D possibly corresponds to TRBD1 (6 bases). Germline V CDR1 and CDR2: SGDLS, YYNGEE. Deletions cut 3 bases from V and 0 bases from J, with 12 bases between. This CDR3 is 15 amino acids long. CDR3 DNA sequence: TGTGCCAGCAGCGCCACACAGGGAGCTAACTATGGCTACACCTTC. Translating gives CASSATQGANYGYTF. The complete variable domain, with remaining parts taken from reference TRBV9 and TRBJ1-2, reads DSGVTQTPKHLITATGQRVTLRCSPRSGDLSVYWYQQSLDQGLQFLIQYYNGEERAKGNILERFSAQQFPDLHSELNLSSLELGDSALYFCASSATQGANYGYTFGSGTRLTVV.

V is TRBV28 and J is TRBJ2-5; D is uncertain. Germline V gene sequence: CDR1 MDHEN, CDR2 SYDVKM. V lost 6 bases, J lost 5 bases, and 13 bases lay in between. There are 13 residues in the CDR3. In DNA form, the CDR3 reads TGTGCCAGCAGCCCCCCGGGTACGGAGACCCAGTACTTC. It yields the protein CASSPPGTETQYF.

This clone has a single count. The chain carries TRBV5-1 and TRBJ2-7; D call uncertain. The CDR3 runs 13 residues. With 0 bases removed from V and 2 bases from J, the gap between germline ends came to 6 bases. Germline CDR1 is SGHRS and CDR2 is YFSETQ. CDR3 sequence reads: CASSLVFPYEQYF. The CDR3 DNA reads as TGCGCCAGCAGCTTGGTCTTTCCCTACGAGCAGTACTTC. Filled out from reference TRBV5-1 and TRBJ2-7, the complete variable domain reads KAGVTQTPRYLIKTRGQQVTLSCSPISGHRSVSWYQQTPGQGLQFLFEYFSETQRNKGNFPGRFSGRQFSNSRSEMNVSTLELGDSALYLCASSLVFPYEQYFGPGTRLTVT.

In this sample, this clone turned up a few times. This rearrangement joins TRBV11-2 to TRBJ1-1, with TRBD1 identical over 7 bases. The germline CDR1 and CDR2 sequences are SGHAT and FQNNGV. V lost 5 bases, J lost 3 bases, and 6 bases stayed unmatched. The CDR3 loop spans 14 amino acids. Here the CDR3 reads CASSKPTGDTEAFF. Here the CDR3 DNA reads TGTGCCAGCAGCAAACCCACAGGGGACACTGAAGCTTTCTTT. The variable domain in full, completed from reference TRBV11-2 and TRBJ1-1, reads EAGVAQSPRYKIIEKRQSVAFWCNPISGHATLYWYQQILGQGPKLLIQFQNNGVVDDSQLPKDRFSAERLKGVDSTLKIQPAKLEDSAVYLCASSKPTGDTEAFFGQGTRLTVV.

This chain connects TRBV4-1 to TRBJ2-6; 8 bases map to TRBD1. Germline trimming cut 9 bases from V and 2 bases from J; bases unmatched to any gene: 3. Per the germline V gene, CDR1 is MGHRA and CDR2 is YSYEKL. CDR3 length: 14 residues. This chain's CDR3 is CASTGGAGANVLTF. In DNA form, the CDR3 reads TGCGCCAGTACAGGGGGAGCTGGGGCCAACGTCCTGACTTTC.

The chain has TRBV5-1 and TRBJ1-4, with 7 positions matching TRBD1. The ends lost 0 bases at V and 5 bases at J; junction bases unmatched: 10. This CDR3 is built from 17 residues. CDR1 SGHRS and CDR2 YFSETQ come from the germline V gene. CDR3 amino acids: CASSLGTYRGKNEKLFF. The CDR3 region has the DNA TGCGCCAGCAGCTTGGGAACCTACAGGGGCAAGAATGAAAAACTGTTTTTT.

This rearrangement joins TRBV6-1 to TRBJ1-5, with 9 bases matching TRBD1. Germline CDR1 MNHNS, CDR2 SASEGT. J gave up 11 bases and V 3 bases, and 11 bases lay outside the gene matches. CDR3 length equals 15 residues. DNA of the CDR3: TGTGCCAGCAGTGATGGGGGACAGGGTAGAGTAACCCAGCATTTT. It specifies CASSDGGQGRVTQHF.

This sequence joins TRBV4-2 and TRBJ1-4, with D hard to call. CDR3 length: 15 amino acids. Germline V lookup: CDR1 LGHNA, CDR2 YNFKEQ. With 7 bases removed from V and 4 bases from J, the gap between germline ends came to 16 bases. CDR3 DNA sequence: TGTGCCAGCACCCAGGTATTACGCGGTAATGAAAAACTGTTTTTT. Its translation is CASTQVLRGNEKLFF.

The rearrangement joins TRBV10-3 to TRBJ1-1, with D perhaps TRBD1 (5 bases). The CDR3 is made up of 15 amino acids. Trimming removed 0 bases at V and 4 bases at J, with 12 bases between. Germline V gene sequence: CDR1 ENHRY, CDR2 SYGVKD. Here the CDR3 reads CAISESTDIGTEAFF. The CDR3 bases are TGTGCCATCAGTGAGTCGACAGATATAGGCACTGAAGCTTTCTTT.

The chain combines TRBV4-2 with TRBJ2-2; a weak D match, TRBD1 (6 bases). Germline-derived CDR1 and CDR2 are LGHNA and YNFKEQ. V was shortened by 4 bases and J by 6 bases, with 27 bases between the two germline ends. The CDR3 totals 19 residues. CDR3 coding DNA: TGTGCCAGCAGCCTTAGACAGGACTCCCTTTGGGATCCTGCCGGGGAGCTGTTTTTT. Translating gives CASSLRQDSLWDPAGELFF.

The chain carries TRBV30 and TRBJ1-1; D is undetermined. The V end was cut by 2 bases, the J end by 4 bases, with 20 bases between. This CDR3 has 16 residues. Germline CDR1 GTSNPN, CDR2 SVGIG (reference sequence). The DNA of the CDR3 is TGTGCCTGGAGTCTTCATCATCGACGGCCGGGCACTGAAGCTTTCTTT. Protein sequence: CAWSLHHRRPGTEAFF.

This chain links TRBV5-1 with TRBJ2-3, with D possibly matching TRBD2 (6 bases). Germline values: CDR1 SGHRS, CDR2 YFSETQ. The CDR3 runs 16 residues. V gave up 3 bases and J gave up 2 bases, with 16 bases separating them. CDR3 nucleotides: TGCGCCAGCAGCTCCAACCGGGGGAAACCCACAGATACGCAGTATTTT. Translated: CASSSNRGKPTDTQYF.

This chain connects TRBV30 to TRBJ2-3; the D gene is possibly TRBD2 (5 bases). Germline CDR1 GTSNPN, CDR2 SVGIG (reference sequence). Trimming stripped 3 bases from V and 2 bases from J, with 9 bases between. The CDR3 loop spans 13 amino acids. CDR3 residues: CAWSPGLTDTQYF. DNA for the CDR3: TGTGCCTGGAGCCCCGGACTCACAGATACGCAGTATTTT.

This chain's CDR3 is CASSLVTGLAGGGDTQYF. CDR3 in DNA: TGTGCCAGCAGCTTAGTGACCGGACTAGCGGGGGGAGGGGATACGCAGTATTTT. The rearrangement joins TRBV7-6 to TRBJ2-3; 14 nucleotides line up with TRBD2. This CDR3 has 18 residues. J was trimmed by 6 bases and V by 1 base; bases with no gene match: 9. Germline CDR1 and CDR2: SGHVS and FNYEAQ.

This chain uses TRBV5-1 with TRBJ1-6, with 8 bases lining up with TRBD1. V gave up 3 bases and J gave up 9 bases; unmatched junction bases: 14. This CDR3 spans 17 amino acids. CDR1 is SGHRS, CDR2 YFSETQ, per germline. The CDR3: CASSSEPQGARGSPLHF. The DNA of the CDR3 is TGCGCCAGCAGCTCCGAACCTCAGGGGGCGCGGGGTTCACCCCTCCACTTT.

The chain is built from TRBV5-4 and TRBJ2-1; no clear D gene. CDR3 size: 11 residues. Germline V gene lookup returns CDR1 SGHNT and CDR2 YYREEE (reference sequence). V was trimmed by 9 bases and J by 8 bases, leaving 12 bases between them. The CDR3 coding sequence is TGTGCCACCGCGCGGCGTGATGAGCAGTTCTTC. This translates into CATARRDEQFF.

The J gene is TRBJ2-2, the V gene TRBV11-3, with D uncertain. This CDR3 spans 16 amino acids. V lost 3 bases to trimming and J lost 4 bases, with 15 bases between them. Germline CDR1 SGHNT, CDR2 YENEEA. The CDR3 here is CASSFSGAYRTGELFF. CDR3 DNA: TGTGCCAGCAGCTTCTCAGGCGCTTATCGCACCGGGGAGCTGTTTTTT.